Presented here are 27 T cell receptor beta chains from one specimen sequenced in a study of preoperative IRX-2 immunotherapy in early breast cancer. Using immunoSEQ multiplex PCR, the repertoire was profiled, and TCRdb retains in-frame clones only, with some absent. Among 28,000 or so clones listed, around 89% were seen once. Treatment here: preoperative locoregional IRX-2 cytokine immunotherapy. Sampling was done from a patient treated with IRX-2 immunotherapy. All receptors come from a human donor with breast cancer.

The chain joins TRBV10-2 to TRBJ2-5; D assignment may be TRBD1 or TRBD2 (5 bases each). Germline CDR1 is WSHSY and CDR2 is SAAADI. The CDR3 is 13 amino acids. Trimming removed 2 bases at V and 4 bases at J, with 8 bases between. CDR3 sequence (DNA): TGCGCCAGCAGTGAGGCAGGGAGAGAGACCCAGTACTTC. Amino acid sequence: CASSEAGRETQYF.

This rearrangement joins TRBV5-6 to TRBJ2-7; TRBD1 agrees at 7 bases. The ends lost 4 bases at V and 0 bases at J; junction bases unmatched: 7. The CDR3 covers 15 residues. From germline, CDR1 is SGHDT and CDR2 YYEEEE. The CDR3 region has the DNA TGTGCCAGCAGCCGCCGGGACAGAAGCTCCTACGAGCAGTACTTC. It yields the protein CASSRRDRSSYEQYF.

The chain has TRBV2 and TRBJ1-1; possibly TRBD1 for D (5 bases). The CDR3 contains 13 residues. Germline CDR1 is SNHLY and CDR2 is FYNNEI. The V end lost 10 bases, the J end lost 1 base, and 13 bases lay between the germline ends. DNA of the CDR3: TGTGCCAACGGGGGTGGGGGGAACACTGAAGCTTTCTTT. Translating it yields CANGGGGNTEAFF.

The gene calls are TRBV6-6 and TRBJ2-3; tentatively, D is TRBD1 (7 bases). There are 16 residues in the CDR3. Trimming left V 2 bases short and J 4 bases short, with 16 bases between. Germline-derived CDR1 and CDR2 are MNHNY and SVGAGI (reference sequence). Written as DNA, the CDR3 is TGTGCCAGCAGTTACCCGACAGGGAGGAGGGCAGATACGCAGTATTTT. Amino acids: CASSYPTGRRADTQYF.

The DNA for the CDR3 is TGTGCCAGCAGCTTGGGGAGGGGGCGGGACGAGCAGTACTTC. Amino acids: CASSLGRGRDEQYF. The chain combines TRBV5-4 with TRBJ2-7; possibly TRBD1 for D (7 bases). Germline V gene sequence: CDR1 SGHNT, CDR2 YYREEE (reference sequence). V shed 0 bases and J shed 5 bases, with 12 bases lying between them. CDR3 length: 14 amino acids.

This clone was counted a few times. The chain uses TRBV5-5 and TRBJ1-2, with D perhaps TRBD1 (6 bases). In germline, CDR1 is SGHKS, CDR2 YYEKEE (reference sequence). This CDR3 is built from 16 residues. The germline V and J ends were trimmed by 4 bases and 1 base, with 17 bases remaining between them. The CDR3 reads CASSGLWDTNNYGYTF. As DNA, the CDR3 is TGTGCCAGCAGCGGACTATGGGACACCAATAACTATGGCTACACCTTC.

Points on this clone: Only one base separates this from a far larger clonotype, so it likely reflects a read error. The chain links TRBV4-2 to TRBJ2-7, with TRBD2 identical over 7 bases. The junction had 4 bases not matched to a gene; V was cut back by 0 bases and J by 2 bases. CDR1 and CDR2 (germline): LGHNA, YNFKEQ. The CDR3 covers 15 residues. The DNA for the CDR3 is TGTGCCAGCAGCCAAGAGAACCGGGGGGCCTACGAGCAGTACTTC. The encoded protein is CASSQENRGAYEQYF.

This rearrangement joins TRBV28 to TRBJ2-7; 11 positions agree with TRBD1. CDR3 size: 15 residues. V lost 5 bases, J lost 4 bases, and 7 bases stayed unmatched. Germline V lookup: CDR1 MDHEN, CDR2 SYDVKM. This CDR3 is CASSTRDRGTYEQYF. CDR3 DNA: TGTGCCAGCAGTACGCGGGACAGGGGGACGTACGAGCAGTACTTC. The full variable domain, in which reference TRBV28 and TRBJ2-7 provide the parts outside the CDR3, is DVKVTQSSRYLVKRTGEKVFLECVQDMDHENMFWYRQDPGLGLRLIYFSYDVKMKEKGDIPEGYSVSREKKERFSLILESASTNQTSMYLCASSTRDRGTYEQYFGPGTRLTVT.

The rearrangement links TRBV25-1 to TRBJ1-4; D is unclear. With 3 bases removed from V and 8 bases from J, the gap between germline ends came to 13 bases. The CDR3 runs 14 residues. Germline-derived CDR1 and CDR2 are MGHDK and SYGVNS. In DNA, the CDR3 is TGTGCCAGCAGTGATAGAAGGTCAAGGGAAAAACTGTTTTTT. Residues: CASSDRRSREKLFF.

This clone appeared once. CDR3 sequence (DNA): TGTGCCAGCAGTTCGACTAGCGCCTACTACGAGCAGTACTTC. Translating gives CASSSTSAYYEQYF. V is TRBV6-5 and J is TRBJ2-7; 8 bases map to TRBD2. V was pared by 4 bases and J by 3 bases, with 5 bases of the junction left unmatched. The CDR3 extends over 14 amino acids. The germline gives CDR1 MNHEY, CDR2 SVGAGI.

This rearrangement joins TRBV27 to TRBJ2-5; D is perhaps TRBD1 (6 bases). The DNA matches TRBJ2-7 better at its end, which makes the J call doubtful. Germline assignment: CDR1 MNHEY and CDR2 SMNVEV (reference sequence). The CDR3 contains 13 residues. CDR3 DNA: TGTGCCAGCAGTTACCAGGGGTCCTACGAGCAGTACTTC. It translates to CASSYQGSYEQYF.

The chain has TRBV11-3 and TRBJ2-3; D call uncertain. The V end was cut by 1 base, the J end by 6 bases, with 8 bases between. Germline V lookup: CDR1 SGHNT, CDR2 YENEEA. This CDR3 is 13 amino acids long. This chain's CDR3 is CASSLGAPDTQYF. The CDR3, as DNA: TGTGCCAGCAGCTTAGGGGCCCCGGATACGCAGTATTTT.

The chain joins TRBV21-1 to TRBJ2-7. TRBV21-1 is recorded as a pseudogene. The CDR3 has 13 residues. For the CDR3, the DNA is TGTGCCAGTCGGAAGGCCCACTCCTACGAGCAGTACTTC. It translates to CASRKAHSYEQYF.

The V and J genes are TRBV5-4 and TRBJ1-2, with 8 positions matching TRBD1. The V and J ends lost 3 bases and 4 bases, in that order; junction bases with no gene match: 5. Germline assignment: CDR1 SGHNT and CDR2 YYREEE (reference sequence). This CDR3 has 14 residues. For the CDR3, the DNA is TGTGCCAGCAGCTCGGGACAGGTGACCTATGGCTACACCTTC. The encoded protein is CASSSGQVTYGYTF.

The CDR3 DNA is TGCAGTGCTAGAGAATTTGATACGCAGTATTTT. Residues: CSAREFDTQYF. The chain employs TRBV20-1 and TRBJ2-3; no definite D call. Germline lookup yields CDR1 DFQATT and CDR2 SNEGSKA (reference sequence). The CDR3 has 11 amino acids. Trimming shortened V by 0 bases and J by 6 bases, and 4 bases separated the two germline ends.

The rearrangement joins TRBV14 to TRBJ1-1, with 7 bases aligning to TRBD1. V lost 5 bases, J lost 4 bases, and 10 bases stayed unmatched. The CDR3 has 15 amino acids. Per germline, CDR1 SGHDN and CDR2 FVKESK. The CDR3 protein is CASSMTGWGGTEAFF. The CDR3 bases are TGTGCCAGCAGCATGACAGGGTGGGGGGGCACTGAAGCTTTCTTT.

This clone was detected once. The rearrangement uses TRBV19 and TRBJ2-3; TRBD2 agrees at 13 bases. V shed 7 bases, J shed 4 bases, and the junction held 2 bases outside the gene matches. The V gene's germline CDR1 is LNHDA and CDR2 SQIVND (reference sequence). The CDR3 contains 14 residues. CDR3 nucleotides: TGTGCCAGTAAGACTAGCGGGGGGCCAGATACGCAGTATTTT. This sequence encodes CASKTSGGPDTQYF.

DNA for the CDR3: TGTGCCAGCAGCTTGTATAGGTTCAGGGGGGTCGCCACTGAAGCTTTCTTT. It codes for CASSLYRFRGVATEAFF. V gene TRBV5-8 combines with J gene TRBJ1-1, with 7 bases matching TRBD1. This CDR3 spans 17 amino acids. Trimming removed 1 base from V and 4 bases from J; junction bases left unmatched: 13. The germline CDR1 and CDR2 sequences are SGHTS and YDEGEE.

V and J are TRBV25-1 and TRBJ2-4; 7 bases map to TRBD2. The J segment lost 0 bases and the V segment lost 1 base, leaving 9 bases of the junction unmatched. There are 18 residues in the CDR3. Per germline, CDR1 MGHDK and CDR2 SYGVNS. In nucleotides, the CDR3 is TGTGCCAGCAGTGAATTCGGGGGAGGGCCGATAGCCAAAAACATTCAGTACTTC. It encodes CASSEFGGGPIAKNIQYF.

This clone was recorded only once. The chain joins TRBV7-8 to TRBJ2-5; D may be TRBD2 (5 bases). The CDR3 runs to 14 residues. Trimming left V 5 bases short and J 5 bases short, with 15 bases between. Germline loops: CDR1 SGHVS, CDR2 FQNEAQ. The CDR3 is CASSPGLGAETQYF. The CDR3 nucleotides read TGTGCCAGCAGCCCCGGACTGGGAGCGGAGACCCAGTACTTC.

DNA for the CDR3: TGTGCCATCAGTGACGTACTGGGTACTAGCGGGAGCGAGCAGTACTTC. It encodes CAISDVLGTSGSEQYF. The rearrangement joins TRBV10-3 to TRBJ2-7, with 11 bases matching TRBD2. The germline V gene has CDR1 ENHRY and CDR2 SYGVKD. With V trimmed by 3 bases and J by 6 bases, 10 bases remained unmatched. This CDR3 spans 16 amino acids.

The chain carries TRBV5-1 and TRBJ2-1; 9 bases are shared with TRBD2. The V and J ends lost 4 bases and 1 base, in that order; junction bases with no gene match: 3. The germline V gene has CDR1 SGHRS and CDR2 YFSETQ. The CDR3 has 15 residues. The CDR3 DNA sequence: TGCGCCAGCAGCGGGGGACTAGCTTCCTACAATGAGCAGTTCTTC. Translated: CASSGGLASYNEQFF.

This sequence joins TRBV6-6 and TRBJ2-5; either TRBD1 or TRBD2 may supply D (6 bases each). The length of the CDR3 is 16 residues. Trimming removed 0 bases at V and 2 bases at J, with 13 bases between. CDR1 MNHNY and CDR2 SVGAGI come from the germline V gene (reference sequence). CDR3 DNA sequence: TGTGCCAGCAGTTACTCGGGGACTCAGGGGCAAGAGACCCAGTACTTC. This codes for CASSYSGTQGQETQYF.

In its sample, this clone was seen once. The V call is TRBV11-2, the J call TRBJ2-5, with 10 bases matching TRBD1. Per germline, CDR1 SGHAT and CDR2 FQNNGV. Losses at the gene ends were 1 base for V and 5 bases for J; bases not matched to a gene: 1. CDR3 size: 14 residues. In DNA, the CDR3 is TGTGCCAGCAGCTTAGCGGGACAGGGGGAGACCCAGTACTTC. It encodes CASSLAGQGETQYF.

The CDR3 nucleotides are TGCAGTCCCCCCCGAGGACCCATACTCTACGAGCAGTACTTC. It specifies CSPPRGPILYEQYF. The gene calls are TRBV29-1 and TRBJ2-7, with unresolved D. Germline lookup yields CDR1 SQVTM and CDR2 ANQGSEA. The CDR3 contains 14 residues.

The chain uses TRBV18 and TRBJ2-6; D possibly matches TRBD1 or TRBD2 (6 bases each). V shed 2 bases and J shed 3 bases, with 8 bases lying between them. The length of the CDR3 is 15 residues. Germline V gene data show CDR1 as KGHSH and CDR2 as LQKENI. The CDR3 DNA reads TGTGCCAGCTCACCAGGAGGGGGTGGGGCCAACGTCCTGACTTTC. It specifies CASSPGGGGANVLTF.

The CDR3 nucleotides read TGTGCCTGGGACTCCAGGGGACGCTACTATGGCTACACCTTC. Residues: CAWDSRGRYYGYTF. The genes are TRBV30 and TRBJ1-2, with D tentatively TRBD1 (6 bases). V was shortened by 5 bases and J by 3 bases, with 16 bases between the two germline ends. This CDR3 spans 14 amino acids. Germline V gene sequence: CDR1 GTSNPN, CDR2 SVGIG (reference sequence). Filled out from reference TRBV30 and TRBJ1-2, the complete variable domain reads SQTIHQWPATLVQPVGSPLSLECTVEGTSNPNLYWYRQAAGRGLQLLFYSVGIGQISSEVPQNLSASRPQDRQFILSSKKLLLSDSGFYLCAWDSRGRYYGYTFGSGTRLTVV.